The 20 T cell receptor beta chains in this list originate from one sample, sequenced in a study of control samples from healthy donors and cancer patients. Clones were sequenced by immunoSEQ multiplex PCR, and TCRdb holds only the in-frame ones, with some missing. This table holds 40,000 to 55,000 clones, 70% found once. Input material: formalin-fixed, paraffin-embedded tissue. The receptors come from a male donor with melanoma.

CDR3 nucleotide sequence: TGTGCCTGGAGTCTGCGACGGGTCTACGAGCAGTACTTC. Residues: CAWSLRRVYEQYF. The rearrangement links TRBV30 to TRBJ2-7; no definite D call. CDR3 length equals 13 residues. The germline gives CDR1 GTSNPN, CDR2 SVGIG (reference sequence). Trimming shortened V by 2 bases and J by 3 bases, and 11 bases separated the two germline ends. The entire variable domain, with the rest obtained from reference TRBV30 and TRBJ2-7, is as follows: SQTIHQWPATLVQPVGSPLSLECTVEGTSNPNLYWYRQAAGRGLQLLFYSVGIGQISSEVPQNLSASRPQDRQFILSSKKLLLSDSGFYLCAWSLRRVYEQYFGPGTRLTVT.

This chain joins TRBV5-1 and TRBJ1-5, with a tentative D call TRBD1 (5 bases). Germline values: CDR1 SGHRS, CDR2 YFSETQ. This CDR3 comprises 16 residues. V lost 0 bases and J 3 bases, leaving 13 bases between the germline ends. As DNA, the CDR3 is TGCGCCAGCAGCTTGGGTCCGGAGACAGACAATCAGCCCCAGCATTTT. Protein sequence: CASSLGPETDNQPQHF.

This clone was seen repeatedly, ten times or more. Other DNA sequences within the sample encode an identical CDR3. The chain combines TRBV6-4 with TRBJ1-1; no reliable D call. This CDR3 comprises 13 residues. V lost 3 bases, J lost 2 bases, and 7 bases lay in between. Germline CDR1 reads MRHNA; CDR2 reads SNTAGT. This chain's CDR3 is CASSESDNTEAFF. DNA of the CDR3: TGTGCCAGCAGTGAATCGGATAACACTGAAGCTTTCTTT.

This clone was counted a single time. The chain has TRBV7-9 and TRBJ2-3; unclear D gene. The CDR3 has 15 residues. V lost 1 base to trimming and J lost 2 bases, with 10 bases between them. From germline, CDR1 is SEHNR and CDR2 FQNEAQ (reference sequence). The chain's CDR3 is CASSLVGGVTDTQYF. Here the CDR3 DNA reads TGTGCCAGCAGCTTAGTGGGCGGAGTCACAGATACGCAGTATTTT. Full variable domain (rest looked up from reference TRBV7-9 and TRBJ2-3): DTGVSQNPRHKITKRGQNVTFRCDPISEHNRLYWYRQTLGQGPEFLTYFQNEAQLEKSRLLSDRFSAERPKGSFSTLEIQRTEQGDSAMYLCASSLVGGVTDTQYFGPGTRLTVL.

The chain is built from TRBV6-4 and TRBJ2-2; either TRBD1 or TRBD2 may fit D (6 bases each). This CDR3 comprises 19 residues. The V and J ends lost 6 bases and 1 base respectively, with 24 bases between them. Per the germline V gene, CDR1 is MRHNA and CDR2 is SNTAGT. The CDR3 here is CASRGRDTGEGRNTGELFF. The CDR3 DNA reads TGTGCCAGCAGGGGACGGGACACGGGAGAAGGAAGGAACACCGGGGAGCTGTTTTTT.

In its sample, this clone is medium-sized. This sequence joins TRBV11-1 and TRBJ2-3; TRBD2 aligns across 10 bases. The CDR3 is 16 amino acids. V lost 2 bases and J lost 3; bases outside the gene matches: 5. CDR1 is SGHAT, CDR2 FQDESV, per germline (reference sequence). For the CDR3, the DNA is TGTGCCAGCAGCTTACCCGCTAGCGGGAGAACAGATACGCAGTATTTT. It is translated as CASSLPASGRTDTQYF.

The chain recombines TRBV3-1 (or the pseudogene TRBV3-2) with TRBJ1-1; TRBD1 is a possible D gene (6 bases). CDR1 is LGHDT and CDR2 is YNNKEL in the germline V gene (reference sequence). CDR3 length: 15 residues. Trimming removed 3 bases at V and 1 base at J, with 12 bases between. DNA of the CDR3: TGTGCCAGCAGCCAGTGGACAGTTGCGAACACTGAAGCTTTCTTT. This sequence encodes CASSQWTVANTEAFF.

This clone was counted ten times or more. V and J are TRBV3-1 (or the pseudogene TRBV3-2) and TRBJ2-7; D is unclear. The V and J ends lost 4 bases and 6 bases respectively, with 10 bases between them. CDR3 length: 12 residues. Germline values: CDR1 LGHDT, CDR2 YNNKEL (reference sequence). The CDR3 DNA sequence: TGTGCCAGCAGCCCCACCCTAGGCGAGCAGTACTTC. Its translation: CASSPTLGEQYF.

The rearrangement links TRBV7-7 to TRBJ1-4, with 9 bases fitting TRBD1. CDR3 length: 16 residues. Germline CDR1 reads SSHAT; CDR2 reads FNYEAQ (reference sequence). The J segment lost 8 bases and the V segment lost 2 bases, leaving 9 bases of the junction unmatched. CDR3 residues: CASSLISGQGKEKLFF. CDR3 nucleotides: TGTGCCAGCAGCTTAATTTCGGGACAGGGTAAGGAAAAACTGTTTTTT.

The chain has TRBV10-3 and TRBJ2-7; 10 bases agree with TRBD2. Germline V gives CDR1 ENHRY, CDR2 SYGVKD. The CDR3 loop spans 14 amino acids. V was pared by 4 bases and J by 9 bases, with 9 bases of the junction left unmatched. The CDR3 loop is CAISASLAGEGQYF. The CDR3 DNA sequence: TGTGCCATCAGTGCAAGCCTAGCGGGAGAAGGGCAGTACTTC.

This clone was observed a handful of times. The rearrangement links TRBV7-2 to TRBJ2-6; D is possibly TRBD1 (6 bases). Germline V gene sequence: CDR1 SGHTA, CDR2 FQGNSA. The CDR3 sequence is 18 residues long. V was trimmed by 4 bases and J by 4 bases, leaving 20 bases between them. DNA of the CDR3: TGTGCCAGCAGCTCCTACCGGGACACCGGAAGGGGGGCCAACGTCCTGACTTTC. Translation gives CASSSYRDTGRGANVLTF.

This chain joins TRBV3-1 (or the pseudogene TRBV3-2) and TRBJ1-1; D is undetermined. V lost 4 bases and J lost 1, with 10 bases in between. Germline values: CDR1 LGHDT, CDR2 YNNKEL (reference sequence). This CDR3 is built from 14 residues. The CDR3 protein is CASSPLAGNTEAFF. The CDR3 nucleotides read TGTGCCAGCAGCCCCCTCGCCGGGAACACTGAAGCTTTCTTT.

The chain recombines TRBV7-9 with TRBJ2-3; D possibly uses TRBD1 or TRBD2 (6 bases each). Germline V lookup: CDR1 SEHNR, CDR2 FQNEAQ (reference sequence). This CDR3 contains 14 residues. V was pared by 6 bases and J by 0 bases, with 10 bases between. CDR3 coding DNA: TGTGCCAGCAGTGAGGGGGGTAGCACAGATACGCAGTATTTT. Its protein is CASSEGGSTDTQYF.

The chain joins TRBV9 to TRBJ1-1; D not certain. The CDR3 loop spans 12 amino acids. Trimming stripped 3 bases from V and 8 bases from J, with 11 bases between. CDR1 and CDR2 from the germline V gene are SGDLS and YYNGEE. The CDR3 region is CASSELRGEAFF. CDR3 in DNA: TGTGCCAGCAGCGAGCTCAGAGGGGAAGCTTTCTTT.

This clone was observed once. The V gene is TRBV27, the J gene TRBJ2-1, with TRBD1 as a possible D gene (6 bases). From germline, CDR1 is MNHEY and CDR2 SMNVEV (reference sequence). There are 16 residues in the CDR3. V gave up 6 bases and J gave up 0 bases, with 15 bases separating them. The CDR3, as DNA: TGTGCCAGCAGGATATCGTACAGGGACTCCTACAATGAGCAGTTCTTC. Protein: CASRISYRDSYNEQFF.

The rearrangement uses TRBV4-1 and TRBJ2-2; 7 bases agree with TRBD1. The CDR3 contains 18 residues. Per germline, CDR1 MGHRA and CDR2 YSYEKL. V trimming: 1 base; J trimming: 8 bases; junction bases outside the gene matches: 16. CDR3 in amino acids: CASSQGSLLEGALGELFF. The CDR3 DNA reads TGCGCCAGCAGCCAAGGTAGCCTCCTTGAGGGGGCGCTTGGGGAGCTGTTTTTT.

The chain uses TRBV7-3 and TRBJ2-1; D is perhaps TRBD2 (6 bases). Germline V gives CDR1 SGHTA, CDR2 FQGTGA. The CDR3 is 15 amino acids. Trimming removed 1 base from V and 5 bases from J, with 12 bases in between. CDR3 bases: TGTGCCAGCAGCTTAAGGCGGGACGGAGACAATGAGCAGTTCTTC. Its protein is CASSLRRDGDNEQFF. Supplemented by reference TRBV7-3 and TRBJ2-1, the full variable domain reads GAGVSQTPSNKVTEKGKYVELRCDPISGHTALYWYRQSLGQGPEFLIYFQGTGAADDSGLPNDRFFAVRPEGSVSTLKIQRTERGDSAVYLCASSLRRDGDNEQFFGPGTRLTVL.

This chain connects TRBV5-4 to TRBJ1-1; D gene unclear. The CDR3 is 14 amino acids. Trimming removed 3 bases at V and 1 base at J, with 10 bases between. CDR1 and CDR2 (germline): SGHNT, YYREEE (reference sequence). The CDR3 protein is CASSSQSANTEAFF. The CDR3 DNA follows: TGTGCCAGCAGCTCGCAGAGCGCGAACACTGAAGCTTTCTTT.

The V and J genes are TRBV7-3 and TRBJ2-1, with 11 bases matching TRBD2. This CDR3 region has 15 residues. The junction had 7 bases not matched to a gene; V was cut back by 3 bases and J by 9 bases. Germline-derived CDR1 and CDR2 are SGHTA and FQGTGA. CDR3 amino acids: CASSLTSGKLTEQFF. CDR3 bases: TGTGCCAGCAGCTTGACTAGCGGGAAACTTACTGAGCAGTTCTTC.

This clone was found once. The gene calls are TRBV5-1 and TRBJ2-5; D unclear. The CDR3 has 14 residues. The germline V gene encodes CDR1 SGHRS and CDR2 YFSETQ. Trimming removed 0 bases at V and 2 bases at J, with 8 bases between. Here the CDR3 DNA reads TGCGCCAGCAGCTTGGGTGCCGCGCAAGAGACCCAGTACTTC. It specifies CASSLGAAQETQYF.